Included here is one TCR beta chain sequence, with context. J gave up 6 bases and V 1 base, and 6 bases lay outside the gene matches. Germline loops: CDR1 SGDLS, CDR2 YYNGEE. CDR3 length equals 14 residues. This entry is derived from a study of control samples from healthy donors and cancer patients. Sequencing used immunoSEQ multiplex PCR; TCRdb keeps in-frame clones, though not all of them. The sample has around 20,000 clones; 86% are singletons. The chain has TRBV9 and TRBJ1-1; 7 bases map to TRBD1. Sequenced input: PBMCs. This TCR derives from a woman in her 70s with colorectal cancer. The CDR3 region is CASSVTHRGSEAFF. The CDR3 DNA is TGTGCCAGCAGCGTAACGCACAGGGGATCTGAAGCTTTCTTT.